The rows below give T cell receptor beta chains drawn from one sample of a study of blood T cell repertoires in COVID-19. Clones were read by immunoSEQ multiplex PCR, and TCRdb kept only the in-frame ones, dropping some. The sample holds 150,000 to 200,000 clones, 80% seen once. Sequencing used peripheral blood. These receptors were obtained from a man aged 60 to 75 with acute or convalescent COVID-19. CDR3s include the opening cysteine and the closing phenylalanine or tryptophan. The order of the fields is D gene, V gene, J gene, clone size, CDR3 DNA, CDR3 protein. D genes are given only for firm matches. The size of a clone is reported for some rows only, either as once, few or many, or as a class for expanded clones.

D: -
V: TRBV7-2
J: TRBJ1-2
size: -
DNA: TGTGCCAGCAGCTTAACTTTCGGGGGTAGGGGCTACACCTTC
CDR3: CASSLTFGGRGYTF

D: TRBD1
V: TRBV5-4
J: TRBJ2-7
size: -
DNA: TGTGCCAGCAGCTTGGCAGGGGGCGGCTCCTACGAGCAGTACTTC
CDR3: CASSLAGGGSYEQYF

D: TRBD2
V: TRBV19
J: TRBJ2-2
size: -
DNA: TGTGCCAGTACGATTAGCGGGAGAGTAGCCGGGGAGCTGTTTTTT
CDR3: CASTISGRVAGELFF

D: TRBD2
V: TRBV3-1/TRBV3-2
J: TRBJ2-1
size: -
DNA: TGTGCCAGCAGCTCGCAGCGGGGCTCCTACAATGAGCAGTTCTTC
CDR3: CASSSQRGSYNEQFF

D: TRBD2
V: TRBV18
J: TRBJ2-5
size: -
DNA: TGTGCCAGCTCACCACAGCGGGGGACTCAAGAGACCCAGTACTTC
CDR3: CASSPQRGTQETQYF

D: -
V: TRBV25-1
J: TRBJ1-3
size: -
DNA: TGTGCCAGCAGTGAACAACAGGTTTTCTCTGGAAACACCATATATTTT
CDR3: CASSEQQVFSGNTIYF

D: -
V: TRBV6-5
J: TRBJ1-4
size: -
DNA: TGTGCCAGCAGTTACTCCGAGGCGGGGATGGGTGAAAAACTGTTTTTT
CDR3: CASSYSEAGMGEKLFF

D: -
V: TRBV6-6
J: TRBJ1-3
size: -
DNA: TGTGCCAGCAGTACTACCTCTGGAAACACCATATATTTT
CDR3: CASSTTSGNTIYF

D: -
V: TRBV7-2
J: TRBJ2-5
size: once
DNA: TGTGCCAGCAGCCTGCAGGGGGGACGGGAGACCCAGTACTTC
CDR3: CASSLQGGRETQYF

D: -
V: TRBV18
J: TRBJ1-3
size: -
DNA: TGTGCCAGCTCAGAGGGAATACCGGACAGAGCTGGAAACACCATATATTTT
CDR3: CASSEGIPDRAGNTIYF

D: -
V: TRBV21-1
J: TRBJ2-1
size: -
DNA: TGTGCCAGCAGCAAACAGGGGGACGACAATGAGCAGTTCTTC
CDR3: CASSKQGDDNEQFF

D: -
V: TRBV11-2
J: TRBJ2-7
size: -
DNA: TGTGCCAGCAGCTTAGAAAGGGGTTTGGGGCAGTACTTC
CDR3: CASSLERGLGQYF

D: -
V: TRBV6-5
J: TRBJ2-1
size: -
DNA: -
CDR3: CASTAVAGGIRLF

D: -
V: TRBV6-5
J: TRBJ1-6
size: -
DNA: TGTGCCAGCAGTTATCGGGGGGCAGGTAATTCACCCCTCCACTTT
CDR3: CASSYRGAGNSPLHF

D: TRBD2
V: TRBV12-5
J: TRBJ2-3
size: -
DNA: TGTGCTAGTGGTTTGTATCGGGGGGGCGGCACAGATACGCAGTATTTT
CDR3: CASGLYRGGGTDTQYF

D: TRBD1
V: TRBV19
J: TRBJ2-7
size: once
DNA: TGTGCCAGTAGTTCACAACAGGGGAGAACCTACGAGCAGTACTTC
CDR3: CASSSQQGRTYEQYF

D: -
V: TRBV27
J: TRBJ2-3
size: few
DNA: TGTGCCAGCAGTTTTTGGTCCGGAGTTACAGATACGCAGTATTTT
CDR3: CASSFWSGVTDTQYF

D: -
V: TRBV19
J: TRBJ1-5
size: -
DNA: TGTGCCAGTAGTATAGAGTGGAGGGGTCAGCCCCAGCATTTT
CDR3: CASSIEWRGQPQHF

D: TRBD1
V: TRBV5-1
J: TRBJ1-2
size: few
DNA: TGCGCCAGCAGCTCGGGACAGGCCTATGGCTACACCTTC
CDR3: CASSSGQAYGYTF

D: TRBD2
V: TRBV2
J: TRBJ2-3
size: -
DNA: TGTGCCAGCAGTACTAGCGGGGGATTCACAGATACGCAGTATTTT
CDR3: CASSTSGGFTDTQYF

D: -
V: TRBV7-2
J: TRBJ1-1
size: -
DNA: TGTGCCAGCAGCCGGGTTGGGTTCTTTGAAGCTTTCTTT
CDR3: CASSRVGFFEAFF

D: TRBD1
V: TRBV18
J: TRBJ1-2
size: once
DNA: TGTGCCAGCTCACCAGGACAGGGAAACTATGGCTACACCTTC
CDR3: CASSPGQGNYGYTF

D: -
V: TRBV19
J: TRBJ1-5
size: -
DNA: TGTGCCACCGGTTGGAGCAATCAGCCCCAGCATTTT
CDR3: CATGWSNQPQHF

D: TRBD2
V: TRBV5-6
J: TRBJ2-1
size: -
DNA: TGTGCCAGCATCCATAGCGGGGGGGTAAATGAGCAGTTCTTC
CDR3: CASIHSGGVNEQFF

D: -
V: TRBV20-1
J: TRBJ1-3
size: -
DNA: TGCAGTGTCGAACAGGGAAACACCATATATTTT
CDR3: CSVEQGNTIYF

D: TRBD2
V: TRBV2
J: TRBJ2-3
size: -
DNA: TGTGCCAGCAGTGAATTGGGCGGGGGGACAGATACGCAGTATTTT
CDR3: CASSELGGGTDTQYF

D: -
V: TRBV11-2
J: TRBJ1-3
size: -
DNA: TGTGCCAGCAGCTTAGGATTAGGAGGCGCTGGAAACACCATATATTTT
CDR3: CASSLGLGGAGNTIYF

D: -
V: TRBV27
J: TRBJ1-4
size: -
DNA: TGTGCCAGCAGTTTATACGTCAGTACAACTAATGAAAAACTGTTTTTT
CDR3: CASSLYVSTTNEKLFF

D: TRBD2
V: TRBV6-4
J: TRBJ2-1
size: -
DNA: TGTGCCAGCAGTGACACTAGCGGTGACAATGAGCAGTTCTTC
CDR3: CASSDTSGDNEQFF

D: -
V: TRBV14
J: TRBJ1-1
size: -
DNA: TGTGCCAGCAGCCCGTTGGGGGGAGGAACTGAAGCTTTCTTT
CDR3: CASSPLGGGTEAFF

D: -
V: TRBV7-9
J: TRBJ2-3
size: -
DNA: TGTGCCAGCAGCTTAGACGCCGGGGGTCTCACAGATACGCAGTATTTT
CDR3: CASSLDAGGLTDTQYF

D: TRBD1
V: TRBV6-5
J: TRBJ1-1
size: -
DNA: TGTGCCAGCACCGGGACAGGTTGGAACACTGAAGCTTTCTTT
CDR3: CASTGTGWNTEAFF

D: TRBD1
V: TRBV4-3
J: TRBJ2-5
size: -
DNA: TGCGCCAGCAGCCGAGGGGGCACCAAGCGGGAGACCCAGTACTTC
CDR3: CASSRGGTKRETQYF

D: TRBD1
V: TRBV7-3
J: TRBJ2-3
size: -
DNA: TGTGCCAGCAGCTTACAGGGGGCCGGGACAGATACGCAGTATTTT
CDR3: CASSLQGAGTDTQYF

D: -
V: TRBV5-8
J: TRBJ1-1
size: few
DNA: TGTGCCAGCAGCTTGCAGATCGTTACTGAAGCTTTCTTT
CDR3: CASSLQIVTEAFF

D: -
V: TRBV7-9
J: TRBJ1-1
size: -
DNA: TGTGCCAGCAGCTTAGCTATACGGGGTTTTAACACTGAAGCTTTCTTT
CDR3: CASSLAIRGFNTEAFF

D: TRBD1
V: TRBV3-1/TRBV3-2
J: TRBJ1-4
size: -
DNA: TGTGCCAGCAGCCTTCAAGGGACAGGGAATGAAAAACTGTTTTTT
CDR3: CASSLQGTGNEKLFF

D: -
V: TRBV9
J: TRBJ2-7
size: -
DNA: TGTGCCAGGTTCCGCTCAGTACAGGCTTCCTACGAGCAGTACTTC
CDR3: CARFRSVQASYEQYF

D: -
V: TRBV5-1
J: TRBJ2-7
size: -
DNA: TGCGCCAGCAGCTTGGAGGGGGTAGGCGAGCAGTACTTC
CDR3: CASSLEGVGEQYF

D: -
V: TRBV4-1
J: TRBJ2-1
size: -
DNA: TGCGCCAGCAGCCAACCAGTTACCGCAATCGAGCAGTTCTTC
CDR3: CASSQPVTAIEQFF

D: TRBD1
V: TRBV5-1
J: TRBJ2-1
size: -
DNA: TGCGCCAGCAGCTTGGTCGCGGGACAGGCATACAATGAGCAGTTCTTC
CDR3: CASSLVAGQAYNEQFF

D: -
V: TRBV19
J: TRBJ1-3
size: -
DNA: TGTGCCAGTAGTATACCAGGATACGGAAACACCATATATTTT
CDR3: CASSIPGYGNTIYF

D: -
V: TRBV7-9
J: TRBJ1-1
size: -
DNA: TGTGCCAGCAGCTTAGGCAGTGGGAGCACTGAAGCTTTCTTT
CDR3: CASSLGSGSTEAFF

D: TRBD2
V: TRBV13
J: TRBJ2-7
size: -
DNA: TGTGCCAGCAGCCCGGGACTAGCAGAATACGAGCAGTACTTC
CDR3: CASSPGLAEYEQYF

D: -
V: TRBV12-3/TRBV12-4
J: TRBJ2-3
size: -
DNA: TGTGCCAGCAGTTCTGTAGCAGATACGCAGTATTTT
CDR3: CASSSVADTQYF

D: TRBD1
V: TRBV24-1
J: TRBJ2-3
size: -
DNA: TGTGCCACCAGTGACATCCGGGACAGCTCCACAGATACGCAGTATTTT
CDR3: CATSDIRDSSTDTQYF

D: TRBD2
V: TRBV5-4
J: TRBJ2-1
size: few
DNA: TGTGCCAGCAGCTTCACGGGACTAGAAACAAATGAGCAGTTCTTC
CDR3: CASSFTGLETNEQFF

D: -
V: TRBV6-6
J: TRBJ2-3
size: -
DNA: TGTGCCAGCAGCCCACAGGCCCAAGCGCAGTATTTT
CDR3: CASSPQAQAQYF

D: -
V: TRBV14
J: TRBJ1-1
size: -
DNA: TGTGCCAGCAGCCCGACGGGGGGTGGGGAAGCTTTCTTT
CDR3: CASSPTGGGEAFF

D: -
V: TRBV5-6
J: TRBJ1-2
size: -
DNA: TGTGCCAGCAGCTTGGAGGGGCGGTTGGGCTATGGCTACACCTTC
CDR3: CASSLEGRLGYGYTF

D: -
V: TRBV19
J: TRBJ1-1
size: -
DNA: TGTGCCAGTAGTATAGATCGCTGGGGGGTTGTAGCTTTCTTT
CDR3: CASSIDRWGVVAFF

D: TRBD2
V: TRBV18
J: TRBJ2-1
size: -
DNA: TGTGCCAGCTCACCGACGGGACTAGCGGGCATGGGGAATGAGCAGTTCTTC
CDR3: CASSPTGLAGMGNEQFF

D: TRBD2
V: TRBV30
J: TRBJ2-1
size: once
DNA: TGTGCCTGGAGTGGGTCTAGCGGGTTCTCCTACAATGAGCAGTTCTTC
CDR3: CAWSGSSGFSYNEQFF

D: -
V: TRBV14
J: TRBJ1-6
size: few
DNA: TGTGCCAGCAGCCCCAGGGCACCCCTCCACTTT
CDR3: CASSPRAPLHF